This T cell receptor (beta chain) was recorded in a study of blood T cell repertoires in COVID-19. Study-level information: The United States, Italy and Spain were the sources of the acute and convalescent COVID-19 samples.

A single count supports this clone. The age range of participants was about 18 to 95 years, with residence in some 25 US areas. Categorization into cohorts depended on clinical history that participants reported. Assay used: immunoSEQ multiplex PCR; TCRdb lists only in-frame clones, some missing. The sample has a few hundred thousand clones, more than 70% seen once. V lost 0 bases and J lost 3, with 11 bases in between. Germline-derived CDR1 and CDR2 are MDHEN and SYDVKM. This CDR3 comprises 15 residues. The chain carries TRBV28 and TRBJ1-2, with D maybe TRBD1 (6 bases). The receptor was isolated from a woman between 35 and 50 years old with acute COVID-19. Sequenced material: PBMCs or T cells enriched from blood (not recorded which). The CDR3 nucleotides read TGTGCCAGCAGTTTATGGGGGGACACCTACTATGGCTACACCTTC. This translates into CASSLWGDTYYGYTF.